These 28 T cell receptor beta chains were all obtained from the same sample, sequenced in a study of T cell responses to AZD1222 COVID-19 vaccine. Some clones are missing from TCRdb's copy, which holds only in-frame ones; the method was immunoSEQ multiplex PCR. Among about 120,000 clones, about nine tenths were seen once, and the ten largest hold roughly 2.6%. Source: peripheral blood, taken on day 0 of AZD1222 vaccination. These receptors came from an adult in good health.

The chain employs TRBV19 and TRBJ2-1, with 10 bases matching TRBD2. The CDR3 runs to 16 residues. V dropped 4 bases and J dropped 5; count of bases not matched to a gene: 8. The germline V gene has CDR1 LNHDA and CDR2 SQIVND (reference sequence). CDR3 bases: TGTGCCAGTAGTAATTTATGGCTAGCGGGAGACAATGAGCAGTTCTTC. Its translation is CASSNLWLAGDNEQFF.

This chain joins TRBV5-8 and TRBJ2-3; 11 positions match TRBD1. From germline, CDR1 is SGHTS and CDR2 YDEGEE. The V gene end was trimmed by 2 bases and the J gene end by 4 bases; junction bases not matched to a gene: 6. The CDR3 contains 16 residues. The CDR3 protein is CASSLTRTGGPDTQYF. The CDR3, as DNA: TGTGCCAGCAGCTTAACGCGGACAGGGGGCCCAGATACGCAGTATTTT.

This chain links TRBV5-4 with TRBJ2-7; 7 positions match TRBD1. This CDR3 spans 15 amino acids. The V and J ends lost 4 bases and 2 bases, in that order; junction bases with no gene match: 9. The germline gives CDR1 SGHNT, CDR2 YYREEE (reference sequence). The chain's CDR3 is CASSTPGTATYEQYF. The CDR3 DNA follows: TGTGCCAGCAGCACCCCTGGGACAGCAACCTACGAGCAGTACTTC.

The rearrangement links TRBV27 to TRBJ2-3, with D perhaps matching TRBD1 (5 bases). CDR1 and CDR2 from the germline V gene are MNHEY and SMNVEV (reference sequence). This CDR3 comprises 16 residues. V was trimmed by 1 base and J by 2 bases, leaving 13 bases between them. The CDR3 coding sequence is TGTGCCAGCAGTTTATTCGGGTACAGGAACACAGATACGCAGTATTTT. Translating it yields CASSLFGYRNTDTQYF.

This clone was detected a few times. This chain uses TRBV27 with TRBJ1-4, with D possibly TRBD1 on 5 matching bases. The CDR3 is 15 amino acids. Germline assignment: CDR1 MNHEY and CDR2 SMNVEV (reference sequence). V was cut by 6 bases and J by 5 bases, with 16 bases left in between. The CDR3 DNA sequence: TGTGCCAGCAGGCCTCTGGCCGGGGGAAATGAAAAACTGTTTTTT. Its protein product is CASRPLAGGNEKLFF.

This chain's CDR3 is CAWSGDRGRTSGYTF. The CDR3 DNA sequence: TGTGCCTGGAGTGGGGACAGGGGGCGGACTAGCGGCTACACCTTC. The chain carries TRBV30 and TRBJ1-2; TRBD1 aligns across 12 bases. The length of the CDR3 is 15 residues. Losses at the gene ends were 1 base for V and 8 bases for J; bases not matched to a gene: 8. Per germline, CDR1 GTSNPN and CDR2 SVGIG (reference sequence).

This chain joins TRBV7-3 and TRBJ2-5; 10 positions match TRBD2. The germline gives CDR1 SGHTA, CDR2 FQGTGA. CDR3 size: 16 residues. V trimming: 5 bases; J trimming: 4 bases; junction bases outside the gene matches: 10. CDR3 protein: CASSAVAGGGRETQYF. The CDR3 nucleotides are TGTGCCAGCAGCGCCGTAGCGGGAGGCGGAAGAGAGACCCAGTACTTC.

The V call is TRBV2, the J call TRBJ2-2; 7 nucleotides line up with TRBD2. The ends lost 3 bases at V and 7 bases at J; junction bases unmatched: 8. Per germline, CDR1 SNHLY and CDR2 FYNNEI. CDR3 length equals 15 residues. The CDR3 reads CASSDPSGLVGELFF. For the CDR3, the DNA is TGTGCCAGCAGTGATCCTAGCGGACTGGTCGGGGAGCTGTTTTTT.

This clone came up once. This chain connects TRBV9 to TRBJ2-3; possibly TRBD1 for D (5 bases). The CDR3 extends over 15 amino acids. Trimming removed 0 bases from V and 6 bases from J, with 14 bases in between. Germline V gene sequence: CDR1 SGDLS, CDR2 YYNGEE. CDR3 DNA: TGTGCCAGCAGCGTAGGTGGGGCAAGTCGTGATACGCAGTATTTT. Its protein product is CASSVGGASRDTQYF.

This clone came up a few times. In the same sample, other DNA sequences code for this CDR3. This chain joins TRBV10-2 and TRBJ1-3, with TRBD1 matching over 8 bases. The J segment lost 4 bases and the V segment lost 0 bases, leaving 2 bases of the junction unmatched. The CDR3 is 15 residues long. Germline CDR1 reads WSHSY; CDR2 reads SAAADI. CDR3: CASSESRGPGNTIYF. The DNA for the CDR3 is TGCGCCAGCAGTGAGTCCAGGGGGCCGGGAAACACCATATATTTT.

The rearrangement links TRBV2 to TRBJ1-2, with 10 bases matching TRBD1. V dropped 6 bases and J dropped 5; count of bases not matched to a gene: 9. From germline, CDR1 is SNHLY and CDR2 FYNNEI. The length of the CDR3 is 15 residues. The CDR3 is CASRETGGEGYGYTF. The DNA for the CDR3 is TGTGCCAGCAGAGAGACAGGGGGCGAGGGGTATGGCTACACCTTC.

Regarding this clone: A much larger clonotype is one base distant, so this may be a read error. V and J are TRBV9 and TRBJ2-1; TRBD1 matches at 10 bases. The V gene end was trimmed by 4 bases and the J gene end by 2 bases; junction bases not matched to a gene: 3. Per germline, CDR1 SGDLS and CDR2 YYNGEE. This CDR3 is 15 amino acids long. The DNA of the CDR3 is TGTGCCAGCAGCAGGGACAGGGGAACCTACAATGAGCAGTTCTTC. Its translation is CASSRDRGTYNEQFF.

Here the CDR3 DNA reads TGTGCCAGCACCCGGCAGACTATACAAGAGACCCAGTACTTC. This encodes CASTRQTIQETQYF. The rearrangement links TRBV5-6 to TRBJ2-5; maybe TRBD2 (5 bases). Germline CDR1 is SGHDT and CDR2 is YYEEEE. Deletions cut 6 bases from V and 2 bases from J, with 14 bases between. There are 14 residues in the CDR3.

The chain employs TRBV29-1 and TRBJ1-2; weak D call: TRBD1 (5 bases). CDR1 and CDR2 from the germline V gene are SQVTM and ANQGSEA. This CDR3 spans 13 amino acids. Trimming stripped 4 bases from V and 0 bases from J, with 9 bases between. CDR3 amino acids: CSVGQGTNYGYTF. The DNA for the CDR3 is TGCAGCGTTGGTCAGGGAACTAACTATGGCTACACCTTC.

This clone occurred once. The chain links TRBV29-1 to TRBJ2-1, with D possibly TRBD1 on 5 matching bases. Germline CDR1 reads SQVTM; CDR2 reads ANQGSEA. V was shortened by 4 bases and J by 0 bases, with 10 bases between the two germline ends. CDR3 length: 14 residues. CDR3 in amino acids: CSVGGGNSYNEQFF. The CDR3 nucleotides read TGCAGCGTTGGGGGCGGAAACTCCTACAATGAGCAGTTCTTC.

The rearrangement links TRBV7-8 to TRBJ2-7, with 13 bases lining up with TRBD2. Per the germline V gene, CDR1 is SGHVS and CDR2 is FQNEAQ. The ends lost 4 bases at V and 5 bases at J; junction bases unmatched: 8. This CDR3 comprises 16 residues. CDR3 bases: TGTGCCAGCAGCTCAGGGGAAGGACTAGCGGGAGACGAGCAGTACTTC. This gives the protein CASSSGEGLAGDEQYF.

The V call is TRBV5-1, the J call TRBJ1-2; D is perhaps TRBD1 (6 bases). V shed 0 bases and J shed 7 bases, with 13 bases lying between them. Germline V gene data show CDR1 as SGHRS and CDR2 as YFSETQ. This CDR3 is 14 amino acids long. Written as DNA, the CDR3 is TGCGCCAGCAGCTTGGAGGGGCCCAGGGGTGGCTACACCTTC. It yields the protein CASSLEGPRGGYTF. Looking up the rest from reference TRBV5-1 and TRBJ1-2 gives the full variable domain: KAGVTQTPRYLIKTRGQQVTLSCSPISGHRSVSWYQQTPGQGLQFLFEYFSETQRNKGNFPGRFSGRQFSNSRSEMNVSTLELGDSALYLCASSLEGPRGGYTFGSGTRLTVV.

CDR3 coding DNA: TGCGCCAGCAGGGAAAGGACAGCAGACTATGGCTACACCTTC. It codes for CASRERTADYGYTF. V and J are TRBV5-1 and TRBJ1-2; D may be TRBD1 (6 bases). CDR1 and CDR2 from the germline V gene are SGHRS and YFSETQ. The CDR3 length is 14 residues. Trimming pared 5 bases from V and 3 bases from J, leaving 14 bases between.

CDR3 amino acids: CATSRDAPGELFF. CDR3 DNA sequence: TGTGCCACCAGCAGAGATGCCCCGGGGGAGCTGTTTTTT. V usage is TRBV15 and J usage is TRBJ2-2; D call uncertain. The CDR3 extends over 13 amino acids. V lost 0 bases and J 8 bases, leaving 7 bases between the germline ends. Germline CDR1 LNHNV, CDR2 YYDKDF (reference sequence).

The V call is TRBV3-1 (or the pseudogene TRBV3-2), the J call TRBJ2-1; D remains unclear. The CDR3 is made up of 14 amino acids. Looked up from germline, CDR1 is LGHDT and CDR2 is YNNKEL (reference sequence). The ends were cut back, 5 bases at V and 2 bases at J, with 10 bases in the middle. CDR3 loop: CASSFRATYNEQFF. The CDR3 DNA reads as TGTGCCAGCAGCTTCCGGGCCACCTACAATGAGCAGTTCTTC.

The chain carries TRBV5-4 and TRBJ1-1; TRBD1 matches 8 bases. With V trimmed by 4 bases and J by 4 bases, 12 bases remained unmatched. The V gene's germline CDR1 is SGHNT and CDR2 YYREEE (reference sequence). The CDR3 is 16 amino acids. As DNA, the CDR3 is TGTGCCAGCAGCCCACCAGGGGGCGATCGTGGCACTGAAGCTTTCTTT. Translation gives CASSPPGGDRGTEAFF.

The V gene is TRBV2, the J gene TRBJ1-2, with 7 bases matching TRBD1. The CDR3 spans 14 residues. After removal of 8 bases from V and 0 bases from J, the junction contained 6 bases not matched to a gene. Germline-derived CDR1 and CDR2 are SNHLY and FYNNEI. The CDR3 nucleotides read TGTGCCAGCCTAAGACAGGGTTCTAACTATGGCTACACCTTC. Protein: CASLRQGSNYGYTF.

The rearrangement joins TRBV28 to TRBJ2-1; unclear D gene. V shed 10 bases and J shed 3 bases, with 13 bases lying between them. The CDR3 spans 13 residues. In germline, CDR1 is MDHEN, CDR2 SYDVKM. In DNA, the CDR3 is TGTGCCACCATGTTCCCATTCTACAATGAGCAGTTCTTC. Translation: CATMFPFYNEQFF.

The J gene is TRBJ2-5, the V gene TRBV4-2; no clear D. The V end was cut by 4 bases, the J end by 2 bases, with 11 bases between. The length of the CDR3 is 14 residues. CDR1 is LGHNA and CDR2 is YNFKEQ in the germline V gene. Here the CDR3 reads CASSLGNLQETQYF. The CDR3 nucleotides read TGTGCCAGCAGCCTGGGGAACTTACAAGAGACCCAGTACTTC.

This chain connects TRBV10-3 to TRBJ1-1; D unclear. Trimming pared 10 bases from V and 1 base from J, leaving 13 bases between. This CDR3 has 13 amino acids. Germline-derived CDR1 and CDR2 are ENHRY and SYGVKD. The CDR3 nucleotides are TGTGCCACATGGGGTTCGGCGAACACTGAAGCTTTCTTT. This encodes CATWGSANTEAFF.

The rearrangement links TRBV2 to TRBJ2-3; D might be TRBD1 or TRBD2, each matching 5 bases. This CDR3 spans 15 amino acids. CDR1 and CDR2 (germline): SNHLY, FYNNEI. Trimming removed 6 bases at V and 2 bases at J, with 15 bases between. CDR3 DNA: TGTGCCAGCAGAGATTTCCGGGGCCCCACAGATACGCAGTATTTT. Protein product: CASRDFRGPTDTQYF.

The rearrangement links TRBV28 to TRBJ2-7; the match to TRBD2 covers 9 bases. After removal of 5 bases from V and 3 bases from J, the junction contained 8 bases not matched to a gene. The CDR3 contains 15 residues. Germline CDR1 reads MDHEN; CDR2 reads SYDVKM. This CDR3 reads CASSGLAGSYYEQYF. The CDR3 nucleotides read TGTGCCAGCAGTGGTCTAGCGGGATCGTACTACGAGCAGTACTTC.

The rearrangement uses TRBV28 and TRBJ1-2; D is uncertain. Germline V gene sequence: CDR1 MDHEN, CDR2 SYDVKM. V was trimmed by 6 bases and J by 5 bases, leaving 13 bases between them. The CDR3 is 13 residues long. CDR3 DNA sequence: TGTGCCAGCAGCCCCCCTGGCCGGTATGGCTACACCTTC. It specifies CASSPPGRYGYTF.